These T cell receptor beta chains were read from a single sample in a study of T-cell memory formation after mild COVID-19. TCRdb re-derived calls from the 5' RACE reads in MiXCR, one entry per CDR3 protein. Found here are about 260,000 distinct CDR3 sequences, 15% to 20% of them singletons; the top ten hold around 23%. The sequencing input was PBMCs or a T cell subset sorted from them (not recorded which). These receptors were collected from a man between 18 and 35 years old who had mild COVID-19 (a few samples of this study predate the infection). Cell type and time point are not known. Both conserved end residues are part of each CDR3. A D gene is named only where the DNA matches it firmly. Rows give clone size only sometimes, using once, few, many, or a class for an expanded clone.

abundance: -; d_gene: TRBD1; len: 16; j_gene: TRBJ1-5; v_gene: TRBV24-1; CDR3aa: CATSDLDRDCNQPQHF; CDR3nt: TGTGCCACCAGTGATTTAGACAGGGACTGCAATCAGCCCCAGCATTTT
abundance: -; d_gene: -; len: 15; j_gene: TRBJ2-1; v_gene: TRBV6-2/TRBV6-3; CDR3aa: CASSYSGGEPPLQFF; CDR3nt: TGTGCCAGCAGTTACTCAGGCGGGGAGCCACCTTTGCAGTTCTTC
abundance: -; d_gene: -; len: 15; j_gene: TRBJ2-1; v_gene: TRBV9; CDR3aa: CASSVEFSSYNEQFF; CDR3nt: TGTGCCAGCAGCGTAGAGTTCAGCTCCTACAATGAGCAGTTCTTC
abundance: many; d_gene: -; len: 14; j_gene: TRBJ1-5; v_gene: TRBV2; CDR3aa: CASTVGTEDQPQHF; CDR3nt: TGTGCCAGCACCGTGGGGACGGAGGATCAGCCCCAGCATTTT
abundance: -; d_gene: TRBD2; len: 14; j_gene: TRBJ2-3; v_gene: TRBV9; CDR3aa: CASSSWTSGDTQYF; CDR3nt: TGTGCCAGCAGCTCCTGGACTAGCGGGGATACGCAGTATTTT
abundance: few; d_gene: TRBD2; len: 14; j_gene: TRBJ2-2; v_gene: TRBV2; CDR3aa: CASSSRTRTGELFF; CDR3nt: TGTGCCAGCAGTTCCCGGACTAGAACCGGGGAGCTGTTTTTT
abundance: many; d_gene: -; len: 12; j_gene: TRBJ1-1; v_gene: TRBV29-1; CDR3aa: CSVDRQFLGAFF; CDR3nt: TGCAGCGTTGATCGGCAGTTTTTGGGAGCTTTCTTT
abundance: many; d_gene: TRBD1; len: 16; j_gene: TRBJ2-1; v_gene: TRBV4-2; CDR3aa: CASSQDRDRGYNEQFF; CDR3nt: TGTGCCAGCAGCCAAGATAGGGACAGGGGGTACAATGAGCAGTTCTTC
abundance: few; d_gene: TRBD2; len: 15; j_gene: TRBJ2-5; v_gene: TRBV9; CDR3aa: CASSVSSAGAGTQYF; CDR3nt: TGTGCCAGCAGCGTCTCCTCAGCGGGGGCGGGAACCCAGTACTTC
abundance: -; d_gene: -; len: 15; j_gene: TRBJ1-2; v_gene: TRBV9; CDR3aa: CASSVGGYGIYGYTF; CDR3nt: TGTGCCAGCAGCGTAGGAGGGTACGGGATCTATGGCTACACCTTC
abundance: -; d_gene: -; len: 11; j_gene: TRBJ1-2; v_gene: TRBV5-6; CDR3aa: CASSLEVVYTF; CDR3nt: TGTGCCAGCAGCTTGGAGGTGGTCTACACCTTC
abundance: -; d_gene: -; len: 10; j_gene: TRBJ2-7; v_gene: TRBV5-1; CDR3aa: CASFPYEQYF; CDR3nt: TGCGCCAGCTTTCCATACGAGCAGTACTTC
abundance: -; d_gene: -; len: 16; j_gene: TRBJ2-5; v_gene: TRBV20-1; CDR3aa: CSARGTSGLPGETQYF; CDR3nt: TGCAGTGCTAGAGGGACCTCAGGACTCCCCGGAGAGACCCAGTACTTC